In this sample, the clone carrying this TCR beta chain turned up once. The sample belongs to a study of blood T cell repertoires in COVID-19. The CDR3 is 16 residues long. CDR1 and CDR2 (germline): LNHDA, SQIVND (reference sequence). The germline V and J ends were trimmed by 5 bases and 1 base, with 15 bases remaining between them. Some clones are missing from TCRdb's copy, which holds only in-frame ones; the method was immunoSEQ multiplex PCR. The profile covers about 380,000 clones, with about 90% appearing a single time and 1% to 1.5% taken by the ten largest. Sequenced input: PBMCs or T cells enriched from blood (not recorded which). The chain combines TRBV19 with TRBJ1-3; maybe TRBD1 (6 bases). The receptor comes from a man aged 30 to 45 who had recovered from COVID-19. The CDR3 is CASSPRTVYSGNTIYF. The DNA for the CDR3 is TGTGCCAGTAGTCCGAGGACAGTTTATTCTGGAAACACCATATATTTT.